This entry lists 7 T cell receptor beta chains sequenced from one sample in a study of CD8+CD57+ T cells in acquired aplastic anemia. Researchers used genomic DNA as the template to profile TCR beta VDJ and CDR3. MiXCR, run by TCRdb on the reads, gives a single entry per CDR3 protein. The profile shows around 180,000 distinct CDR3 sequences, under 75% of them singletons. The specimen sequenced was sorted CD4+, CD8+, or CD8+CD57+ T cells (not recorded which) from PBMCs. The receptor set was obtained from a human donor in good health.

This chain uses TRBV7-9 with TRBJ2-7; D unresolved. The CDR3 runs to 13 residues. Trimming removed 2 bases from V and 5 bases from J, with 10 bases in between. Per germline, CDR1 SEHNR and CDR2 FQNEAQ (reference sequence). CDR3 region: CASSLRQPDEQYF. The CDR3 nucleotides are TGTGCCAGCAGCTTAAGGCAGCCCGACGAGCAGTACTTC.

The V and J genes are TRBV29-1 and TRBJ1-1; no firm D call. Germline assignment: CDR1 SQVTM and CDR2 ANQGSEA. The ends were cut back, 4 bases at V and 1 base at J, with 10 bases in the middle. The CDR3 loop spans 13 amino acids. The CDR3 DNA follows: TGCAGCGTTGGCGCCGGTTGGAACACTGAAGCTTTCTTT. Residues: CSVGAGWNTEAFF.

The chain combines TRBV2 with TRBJ1-6, with a possible D match to TRBD1 (6 bases). The CDR3 has 13 residues. V lost 6 bases and J lost 10, with 13 bases in between. The V gene's germline CDR1 is SNHLY and CDR2 FYNNEI. The CDR3 DNA is TGTGCCAGCAGCCGGGGGCCAGGCTCACCCCTCCACTTT. Translating gives CASSRGPGSPLHF.

V usage is TRBV11-2 and J usage is TRBJ2-7; 8 nucleotides line up with TRBD2. This CDR3 has 17 amino acids. The germline V gene has CDR1 SGHAT and CDR2 FQNNGV. With 6 bases clipped from V and 2 bases from J, the junction kept 15 bases outside the gene matches. This chain's CDR3 is CASSPPSSGRSTYEQYF. In nucleotides, the CDR3 is TGTGCCAGCAGTCCACCGTCTAGCGGGCGTTCAACCTACGAGCAGTACTTC.

V is TRBV5-5 and J is TRBJ2-5; unclear D gene. V was shortened by 0 bases and J by 5 bases, with 8 bases between the two germline ends. Germline lookup yields CDR1 SGHKS and CDR2 YYEKEE (reference sequence). There are 13 residues in the CDR3. In DNA, the CDR3 is TGTGCCAGCAGCTTGGGAACTCGGGAGACCCAGTACTTC. It specifies CASSLGTRETQYF.

In the case of this clonotype: Its ends do not fully match the called genes, so a read error is possible. This sequence joins TRBV2 and TRBJ1-6, with D tentatively TRBD1 (6 bases). Looked up from germline, CDR1 is SNHLY and CDR2 is FYNNEI. The CDR3 runs to 15 residues. CDR3 protein: CASREAGARNSPLHF. In DNA, the CDR3 is TGTGCCAGCAGGGAAGCGGGGGCGCGGAATTCACCCCTCCACTTT.

This clonotype was seen more than once but under ten times. The V and J genes are TRBV19 and TRBJ2-7; TRBD1 matches at 7 bases. This CDR3 is built from 15 residues. Germline V lookup: CDR1 LNHDA, CDR2 SQIVND (reference sequence). The V gene end was trimmed by 5 bases and the J gene end by 1 base; junction bases not matched to a gene: 8. CDR3 bases: TGTGCCAGTAGTCTCGCCAGGGGGATTTCCTACGAGCAGTACTTC. This translates into CASSLARGISYEQYF.